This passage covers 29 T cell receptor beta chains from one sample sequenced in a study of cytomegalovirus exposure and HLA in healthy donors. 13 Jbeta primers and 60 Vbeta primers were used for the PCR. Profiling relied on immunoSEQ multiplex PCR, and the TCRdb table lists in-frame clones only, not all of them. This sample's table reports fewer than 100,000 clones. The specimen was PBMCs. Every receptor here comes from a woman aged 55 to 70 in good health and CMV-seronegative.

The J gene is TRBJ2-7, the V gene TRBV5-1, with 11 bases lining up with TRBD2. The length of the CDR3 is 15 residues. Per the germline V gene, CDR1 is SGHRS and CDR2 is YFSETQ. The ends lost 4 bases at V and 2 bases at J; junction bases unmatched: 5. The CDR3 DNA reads TGCGCCAGCAGCCCGCTAGCGGGGGGAACCTACGAGCAGTACTTC. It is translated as CASSPLAGGTYEQYF.

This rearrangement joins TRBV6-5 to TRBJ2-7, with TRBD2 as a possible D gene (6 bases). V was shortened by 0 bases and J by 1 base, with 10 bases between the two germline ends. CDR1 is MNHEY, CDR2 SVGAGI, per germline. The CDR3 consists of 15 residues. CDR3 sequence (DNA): TGTGCCAGCAGTTACTCGAGTGGGGGGTCCTACGAGCAGTACTTC. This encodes CASSYSSGGSYEQYF.

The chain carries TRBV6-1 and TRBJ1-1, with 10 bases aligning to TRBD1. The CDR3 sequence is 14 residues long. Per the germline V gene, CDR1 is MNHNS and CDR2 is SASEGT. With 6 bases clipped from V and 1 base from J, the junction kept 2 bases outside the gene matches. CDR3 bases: TGTGCCAGCAGGGGGACAGGGGAGAACACTGAAGCTTTCTTT. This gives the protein CASRGTGENTEAFF.

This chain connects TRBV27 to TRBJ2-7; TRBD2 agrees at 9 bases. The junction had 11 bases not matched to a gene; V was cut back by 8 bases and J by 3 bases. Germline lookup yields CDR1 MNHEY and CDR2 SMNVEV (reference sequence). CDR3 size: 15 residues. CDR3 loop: CASLPRLAGIYEQYF. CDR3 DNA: TGTGCCAGCCTCCCCCGGCTAGCGGGGATCTACGAGCAGTACTTC.

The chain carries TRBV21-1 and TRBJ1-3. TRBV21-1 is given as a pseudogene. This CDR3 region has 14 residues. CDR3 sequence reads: CASSKNLRRLTIYF. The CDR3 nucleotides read TGTGCCAGCAGCAAAAATCTTCGGAGACTAACCATATATTTT.

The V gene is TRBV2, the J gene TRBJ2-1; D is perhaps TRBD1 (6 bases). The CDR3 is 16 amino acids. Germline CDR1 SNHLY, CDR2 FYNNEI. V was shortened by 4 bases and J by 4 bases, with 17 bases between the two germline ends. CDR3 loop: CASSGAGQNLYNEQFF. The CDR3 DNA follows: TGTGCCAGCAGTGGGGCTGGACAGAACCTTTACAATGAGCAGTTCTTC.

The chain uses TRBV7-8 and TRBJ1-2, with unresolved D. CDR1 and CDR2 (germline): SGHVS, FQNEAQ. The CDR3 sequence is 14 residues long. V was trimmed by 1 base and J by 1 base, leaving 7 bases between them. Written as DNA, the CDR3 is TGTGCCAGCAGCTTAGGGGCAATTAACTATGGCTACACCTTC. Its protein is CASSLGAINYGYTF.

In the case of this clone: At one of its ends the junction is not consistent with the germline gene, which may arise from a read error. The CDR3 coding sequence is TGTGCCAGCAGCCTCTACGATGAGCAGTTCTTC. Translating it yields CASSLYDEQFF. The chain carries TRBV7-2 and TRBJ2-1, with unresolved D. The CDR3 is made up of 11 amino acids. Germline loops: CDR1 SGHTA, CDR2 FQGNSA.

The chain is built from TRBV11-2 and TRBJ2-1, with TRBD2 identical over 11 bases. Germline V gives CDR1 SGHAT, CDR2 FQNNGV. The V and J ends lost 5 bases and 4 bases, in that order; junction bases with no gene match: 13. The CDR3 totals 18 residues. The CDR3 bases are TGTGCCAGCAGCCGAATGGCGGCTAGCGGGAGGTATTACAATGAGCAGTTCTTC. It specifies CASSRMAASGRYYNEQFF. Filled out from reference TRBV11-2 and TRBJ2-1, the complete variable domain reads EAGVAQSPRYKIIEKRQSVAFWCNPISGHATLYWYQQILGQGPKLLIQFQNNGVVDDSQLPKDRFSAERLKGVDSTLKIQPAKLEDSAVYLCASSRMAASGRYYNEQFFGPGTRLTVL.

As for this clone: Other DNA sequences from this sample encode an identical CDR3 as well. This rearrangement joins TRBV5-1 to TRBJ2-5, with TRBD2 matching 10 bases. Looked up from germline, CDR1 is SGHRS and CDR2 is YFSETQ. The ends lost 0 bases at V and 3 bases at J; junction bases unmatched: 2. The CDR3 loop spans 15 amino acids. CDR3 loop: CASSLALAGEETQYF. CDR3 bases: TGCGCCAGCAGCTTGGCGCTAGCGGGAGAAGAGACCCAGTACTTC.

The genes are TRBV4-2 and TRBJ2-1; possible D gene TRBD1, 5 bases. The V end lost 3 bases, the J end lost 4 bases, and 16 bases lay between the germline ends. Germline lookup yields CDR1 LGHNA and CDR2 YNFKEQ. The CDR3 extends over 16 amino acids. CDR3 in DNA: TGTGCCAGCAGCCAGGTTCAGGGCCTTTTGTACAATGAGCAGTTCTTC. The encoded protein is CASSQVQGLLYNEQFF.

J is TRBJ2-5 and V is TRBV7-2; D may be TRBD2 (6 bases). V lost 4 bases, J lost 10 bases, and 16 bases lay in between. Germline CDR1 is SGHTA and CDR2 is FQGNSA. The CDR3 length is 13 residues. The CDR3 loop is CASSSLTSRGQYF. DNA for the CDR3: TGTGCCAGCAGCTCCCTAACTAGCAGAGGCCAGTACTTC.

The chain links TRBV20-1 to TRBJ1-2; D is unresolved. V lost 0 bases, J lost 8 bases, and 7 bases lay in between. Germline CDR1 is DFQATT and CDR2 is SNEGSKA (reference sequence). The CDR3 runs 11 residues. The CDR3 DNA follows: TGCAGTGCTAGAGATCGGGGAGGCTACACCTTC. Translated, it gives CSARDRGGYTF.

The CDR3 loop reads CASSGGDNYGYTF. The CDR3 region has the DNA TGCGCCAGCAGCGGAGGGGATAACTATGGCTACACCTTC. This chain uses TRBV5-1 with TRBJ1-2, with a possible D match to TRBD1 (5 bases). Germline CDR1 and CDR2: SGHRS and YFSETQ. Trimming left V 4 bases short and J 1 base short, with 8 bases between. The CDR3 extends over 13 amino acids. Using reference TRBV5-1 and TRBJ1-2 for the parts outside the CDR3, the full variable domain is KAGVTQTPRYLIKTRGQQVTLSCSPISGHRSVSWYQQTPGQGLQFLFEYFSETQRNKGNFPGRFSGRQFSNSRSEMNVSTLELGDSALYLCASSGGDNYGYTFGSGTRLTVV.

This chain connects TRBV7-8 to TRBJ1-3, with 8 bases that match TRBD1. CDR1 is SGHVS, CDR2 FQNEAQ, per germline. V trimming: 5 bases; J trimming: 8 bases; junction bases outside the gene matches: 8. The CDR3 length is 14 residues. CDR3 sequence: CASSPDRVGHTIYF. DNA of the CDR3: TGTGCCAGCAGCCCGGACAGGGTTGGCCACACCATATATTTT.

The CDR3 DNA reads as TGTGCCATCAGGATACTAGCGGGAGGTGGCGAGCAGTACTTC. The encoded protein is CAIRILAGGGEQYF. The genes are TRBV10-3 and TRBJ2-7; TRBD2 matches at 12 bases. This CDR3 has 14 amino acids. After removal of 6 bases from V and 6 bases from J, the junction contained 6 bases not matched to a gene. CDR1 ENHRY and CDR2 SYGVKD come from the germline V gene.

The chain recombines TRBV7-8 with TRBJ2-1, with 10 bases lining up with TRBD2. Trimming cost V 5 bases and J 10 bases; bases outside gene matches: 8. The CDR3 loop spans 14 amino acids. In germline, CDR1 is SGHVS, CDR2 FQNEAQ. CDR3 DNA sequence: TGTGCCAGCAGCAAAGACTCACTAGCGGGAGAGCAGTTCTTC. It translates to CASSKDSLAGEQFF.

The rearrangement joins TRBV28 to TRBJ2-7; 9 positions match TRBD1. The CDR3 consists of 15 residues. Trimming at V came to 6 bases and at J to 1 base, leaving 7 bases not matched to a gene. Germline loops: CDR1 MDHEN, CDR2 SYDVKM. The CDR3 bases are TGTGCCAGCAGAAAGCCGGGACAGGGTTCCTACGAGCAGTACTTC. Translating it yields CASRKPGQGSYEQYF.

The CDR3 DNA sequence: TGTGCCAGCAGCTCTCGATTAGCGGGCCAATACGAGCAGTACTTC. It is translated as CASSSRLAGQYEQYF. The chain carries TRBV7-2 and TRBJ2-7; 7 nucleotides match TRBD2. V lost 4 bases to trimming and J lost 4 bases; unmatched junction nucleotides: 10. This CDR3 is built from 15 residues. The germline V gene encodes CDR1 SGHTA and CDR2 FQGNSA. The variable domain in full, completed from reference TRBV7-2 and TRBJ2-7, reads GAGVSQSPSNKVTEKGKDVELRCDPISGHTALYWYRQSLGQGLEFLIYFQGNSAPDKSGLPSDRFSAERTGGSVSTLTIQRTQQEDSAVYLCASSSRLAGQYEQYFGPGTRLTVT.

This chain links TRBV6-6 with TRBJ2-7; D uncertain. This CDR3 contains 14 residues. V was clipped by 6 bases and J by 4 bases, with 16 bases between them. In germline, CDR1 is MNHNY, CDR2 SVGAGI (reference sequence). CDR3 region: CASRRPEPLYEQYF. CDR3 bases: TGTGCCAGCAGGAGGCCCGAACCGTTGTACGAGCAGTACTTC.

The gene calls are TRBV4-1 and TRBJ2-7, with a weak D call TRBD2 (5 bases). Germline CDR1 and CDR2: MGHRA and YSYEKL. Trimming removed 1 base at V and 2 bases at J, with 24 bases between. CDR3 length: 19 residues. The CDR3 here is CASSQAVSTSGGPPYEQYF. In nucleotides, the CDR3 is TGCGCCAGCAGCCAAGCTGTTTCGACGTCAGGAGGCCCCCCCTACGAGCAGTACTTC.

In DNA form, the CDR3 reads TGTGCCAGCAGCCCCCCCTGGACTAGCGGGAGCGAGCAGTACTTC. Protein: CASSPPWTSGSEQYF. The chain recombines TRBV9 with TRBJ2-7; 13 bases agree with TRBD2. Germline CDR1 SGDLS, CDR2 YYNGEE. V was pared by 4 bases and J by 6 bases, with 7 bases of the junction left unmatched. CDR3 length: 15 residues.

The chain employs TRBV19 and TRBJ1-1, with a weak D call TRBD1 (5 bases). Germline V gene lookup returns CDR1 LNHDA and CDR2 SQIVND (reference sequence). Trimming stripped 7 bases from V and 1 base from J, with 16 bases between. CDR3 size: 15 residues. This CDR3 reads CASTWAATANTEAFF. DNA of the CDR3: TGTGCCAGTACATGGGCAGCGACAGCGAACACTGAAGCTTTCTTT.

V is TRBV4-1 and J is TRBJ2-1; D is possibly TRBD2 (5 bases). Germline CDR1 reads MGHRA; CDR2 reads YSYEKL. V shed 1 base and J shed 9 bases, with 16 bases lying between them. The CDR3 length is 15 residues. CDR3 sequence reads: CASSQGNVGVGEQFF. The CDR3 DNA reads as TGCGCCAGCAGCCAAGGTAACGTGGGAGTGGGTGAGCAGTTCTTC.

The CDR3 here is CASSPPYPRRETQYF. CDR3 coding DNA: TGTGCCAGCTCACCACCATACCCCAGGCGAGAGACCCAGTACTTC. The chain links TRBV18 to TRBJ2-5; D remains ambiguous. V lost 0 bases and J lost 4, with 12 bases in between. Looked up from germline, CDR1 is KGHSH and CDR2 is LQKENI. The CDR3 contains 15 residues.

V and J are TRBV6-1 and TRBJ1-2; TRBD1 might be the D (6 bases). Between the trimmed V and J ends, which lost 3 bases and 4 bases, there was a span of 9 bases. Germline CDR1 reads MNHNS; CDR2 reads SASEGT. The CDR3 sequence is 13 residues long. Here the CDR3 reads CASSESTGYGYTF. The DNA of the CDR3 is TGTGCCAGCAGTGAGTCGACAGGCTATGGCTACACCTTC.

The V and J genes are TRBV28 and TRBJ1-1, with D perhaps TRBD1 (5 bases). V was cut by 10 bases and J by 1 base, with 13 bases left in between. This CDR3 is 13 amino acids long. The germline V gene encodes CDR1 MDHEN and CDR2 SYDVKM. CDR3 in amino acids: CATRAGPNTEAFF. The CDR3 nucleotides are TGTGCCACCCGAGCGGGACCGAACACTGAAGCTTTCTTT.

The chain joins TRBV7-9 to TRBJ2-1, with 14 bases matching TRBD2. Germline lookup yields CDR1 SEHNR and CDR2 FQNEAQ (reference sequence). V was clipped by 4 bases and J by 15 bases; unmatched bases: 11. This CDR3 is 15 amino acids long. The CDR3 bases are TGTGCCAGCAGCTCCCTTCGACTAGCGGGGGGGGTAGGGTTCTTC. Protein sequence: CASSSLRLAGGVGFF.

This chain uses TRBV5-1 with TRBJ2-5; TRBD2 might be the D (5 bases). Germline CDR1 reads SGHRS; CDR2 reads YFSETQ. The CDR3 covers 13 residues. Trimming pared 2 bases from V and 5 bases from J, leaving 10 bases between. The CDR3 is CASSFEGVETQYF. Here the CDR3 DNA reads TGCGCCAGCAGCTTTGAGGGAGTGGAGACCCAGTACTTC.